The 13 T cell receptor beta chains given below trace back to one sample, sequenced in a study of long-term antiretroviral therapy in people with HIV. Survey-level resolution applied to immunoSEQ assay v3.0. Libraries were prepared by immunoSEQ multiplex PCR; TCRdb keeps only in-frame clonotypes and omits some of them. The sample lists 20,000 to 25,000 clones; approximately 90% were seen once. Here the sequenced sample was unsorted PBMCs, taken 0.6 years after starting antiretroviral therapy. The receptor set was obtained from a man in his sixties with HIV.

The V call is TRBV9, the J call TRBJ2-3; D might be TRBD2 (6 bases). The CDR3 extends over 15 amino acids. The V gene lost 1 base and the J gene lost 2 bases, with 11 bases spanning the gap. Looked up from germline, CDR1 is SGDLS and CDR2 is YYNGEE. The CDR3, as DNA: TGTGCCAGCAGCGTATCCGGGGGATTCACAGATACGCAGTATTTT. It translates to CASSVSGGFTDTQYF.

This sequence joins TRBV28 and TRBJ1-2; D uncertain. CDR3 length equals 14 residues. V was clipped by 3 bases and J by 2 bases, with 10 bases between them. Germline V gene sequence: CDR1 MDHEN, CDR2 SYDVKM. The CDR3 nucleotides are TGTGCCAGCAGTTTGTTGACACCGAACTATGGCTACACCTTC. This sequence encodes CASSLLTPNYGYTF.

This clone appeared a few times. The V call is TRBV5-1, the J call TRBJ2-7, with 7 bases identical to TRBD2. CDR1 and CDR2 (germline): SGHRS, YFSETQ. V trimming: 0 bases; J trimming: 3 bases; junction bases outside the gene matches: 9. The CDR3 contains 16 residues. DNA of the CDR3: TGCGCCAGCAGCTTGGGGTTTAAGCGGGGACTCTACGAGCAGTACTTC. Translated, it gives CASSLGFKRGLYEQYF.

The V call is TRBV7-2, the J call TRBJ2-3; 8 nucleotides agree with TRBD2. Trimming cost V 0 bases and J 6 bases; bases outside gene matches: 11. This CDR3 contains 17 residues. Germline CDR1 is SGHTA and CDR2 is FQGNSA. DNA for the CDR3: TGTGCCAGCAGCTTAGCGAATAGCGGGGCCCCGGGGGATACGCAGTATTTT. It translates to CASSLANSGAPGDTQYF.

The J gene is TRBJ2-2, the V gene TRBV7-3, with D possibly TRBD2 on 6 matching bases. V was cut by 5 bases and J by 6 bases, with 13 bases left in between. Germline V gene lookup returns CDR1 SGHTA and CDR2 FQGTGA. The CDR3 is 14 residues long. The CDR3 bases are TGTGCCAGCAGCCCGCGACTAGTTTCCGGGGAGCTGTTTTTT. This gives the protein CASSPRLVSGELFF.

CDR3 in amino acids: CASSPAGIMDSPLHF. CDR3 nucleotide sequence: TGTGCCAGCAGCCCAGCAGGGATAATGGATTCACCCCTCCACTTT. The rearrangement uses TRBV7-6 and TRBJ1-6, with D possibly TRBD1 on 5 matching bases. Trimming cost V 5 bases and J 8 bases, with 16 bases left between them. Germline-derived CDR1 and CDR2 are SGHVS and FNYEAQ. CDR3 size: 15 residues. Looking up the rest from reference TRBV7-6 and TRBJ1-6 gives the full variable domain: GAGVSQSPRYKVTKRGQDVALRCDPISGHVSLYWYRQALGQGPEFLTYFNYEAQQDKSGLPNDRFSAERPEGSISTLTIQRTEQRDSAMYRCASSPAGIMDSPLHFGNGTRLTVT.

This clone was detected once. The chain carries TRBV27 and TRBJ1-6; D unresolved. CDR3 size: 16 residues. Germline CDR1 and CDR2: MNHEY and SMNVEV (reference sequence). V shed 1 base and J shed 9 bases, with 16 bases lying between them. The DNA for the CDR3 is TGTGCCAGCAGTTTATATTGGGGAGCCCATAGTTCACCCCTCCACTTT. Translation gives CASSLYWGAHSSPLHF.

Comment on this clone: One end of the junction fails to match germline, which may point to a read error. The chain's CDR3 is CAGSLASTSTDTQYF. CDR3 DNA sequence: TGCGCCGGCAGCTTGGCTAGCACATCCACAGATACGCAGTATTTT. The chain couples TRBV5-1 to TRBJ2-3; TRBD2 is a possible D gene (5 bases). This CDR3 has 15 amino acids. The germline gives CDR1 SGHRS, CDR2 YFSETQ. The full variable domain, in which reference TRBV5-1 and TRBJ2-3 provide the parts outside the CDR3, is KAGVTQTPRYLIKTRGQQVTLSCSPISGHRSVSWYQQTPGQGLQFLFEYFSETQRNKGNFPGRFSGRQFSNSRSEMNVSTLELGDSALYLCAGSLASTSTDTQYFGPGTRLTVL.

This chain joins TRBV2 and TRBJ2-2; D gene ambiguous. Looked up from germline, CDR1 is SNHLY and CDR2 is FYNNEI. The CDR3 consists of 16 residues. Trimming removed 4 bases at V and 0 bases at J, with 12 bases between. CDR3 in DNA: TGTGCCAGCAGTGCAACCCCCGGGTCGAACACCGGGGAGCTGTTTTTT. Translating gives CASSATPGSNTGELFF.

CDR3 sequence reads: CARPKNLGYGYTF. CDR3 DNA: TGTGCCAGGCCAAAAAATCTGGGATATGGCTACACCTTC. This chain links TRBV6-1 with TRBJ1-2; D remains ambiguous. Trimming stripped 9 bases from V and 5 bases from J, with 16 bases between. Germline V lookup: CDR1 MNHNS, CDR2 SASEGT. The CDR3 runs 13 residues.

A note on this clone: In the same sample, other DNA sequences code for this CDR3. This rearrangement joins TRBV5-1 to TRBJ2-2; D might be TRBD1 or TRBD2, each matching 5 bases. The CDR3 covers 15 residues. The V gene lost 4 bases and the J gene lost 4 bases, with 14 bases spanning the gap. Germline CDR1 is SGHRS and CDR2 is YFSETQ. CDR3 protein: CASSPGTVGTGELFF. Written as DNA, the CDR3 is TGCGCCAGCAGCCCCGGGACCGTAGGCACCGGGGAGCTGTTTTTT. Supplemented by reference TRBV5-1 and TRBJ2-2, the full variable domain reads KAGVTQTPRYLIKTRGQQVTLSCSPISGHRSVSWYQQTPGQGLQFLFEYFSETQRNKGNFPGRFSGRQFSNSRSEMNVSTLELGDSALYLCASSPGTVGTGELFFGEGSRLTVL.

The chain has TRBV7-3 and TRBJ2-5; the match to TRBD2 covers 14 bases. V lost 2 bases to trimming and J lost 4 bases; unmatched junction nucleotides: 3. The germline V gene encodes CDR1 SGHTA and CDR2 FQGTGA. The CDR3 sequence is 16 residues long. CDR3 nucleotides: TGTGCCAGCAGCTTAGGACTAGCGGGGGGTCTAGAGACCCAGTACTTC. Its translation is CASSLGLAGGLETQYF.

CDR3 amino acids: CAWNLGSNQPQHF. The CDR3 DNA reads as TGTGCCTGGAATTTAGGGTCGAATCAGCCCCAGCATTTT. This rearrangement joins TRBV30 to TRBJ1-5; D gene ambiguous. V lost 4 bases to trimming and J lost 4 bases, with 11 bases between them. The CDR3 is 13 residues long. Germline CDR1 reads GTSNPN; CDR2 reads SVGIG (reference sequence).